The 19 T cell receptor beta chains listed next were all sequenced from one sample in a study of cytomegalovirus exposure and HLA in healthy donors. 13 Jbeta primers and 60 Vbeta primers were used for the PCR. Using immunoSEQ multiplex PCR, the repertoire was profiled, and TCRdb retains in-frame clones only, with some absent. The table records 120,000 or so clones, around 78% of them present only once. The sequencing sample was made of PBMCs. All receptors come from a woman in her twenties or thirties in good health and CMV-seronegative.

The V and J genes are TRBV28 and TRBJ2-7, with 10 bases that match TRBD2. The V gene's germline CDR1 is MDHEN and CDR2 SYDVKM. Trimming cost V 3 bases and J 3 bases; bases outside gene matches: 2. The CDR3 totals 14 residues. The CDR3: CASSLGLASYEQYF. The CDR3 nucleotides read TGTGCCAGCAGTTTGGGACTAGCGAGCTACGAGCAGTACTTC.

The J gene is TRBJ1-6, the V gene TRBV10-3, with D tentatively TRBD1 (5 bases). The CDR3 consists of 13 residues. Germline V gives CDR1 ENHRY, CDR2 SYGVKD. V was shortened by 3 bases and J by 9 bases, with 9 bases between the two germline ends. This CDR3 is CAISELGVSPLHF. The CDR3 DNA reads TGTGCCATCAGTGAATTAGGGGTTTCACCCCTCCACTTT.

This clone was detected only once. This chain joins TRBV27 and TRBJ2-7; TRBD1 agrees at 9 bases. The V gene end was trimmed by 3 bases and the J gene end by 4 bases; junction bases not matched to a gene: 1. Looked up from germline, CDR1 is MNHEY and CDR2 is SMNVEV (reference sequence). This CDR3 is built from 13 residues. For the CDR3, the DNA is TGTGCCAGCAGTTTTGGGACAGGGTACGAGCAGTACTTC. It specifies CASSFGTGYEQYF.

To note about this clone: The sample carries other DNA sequences with the same CDR3. The chain employs TRBV9 and TRBJ2-7; tentative D call: TRBD2 (5 bases). V lost 0 bases, J lost 6 bases, and 7 bases lay in between. The CDR3 spans 12 residues. Germline V lookup: CDR1 SGDLS, CDR2 YYNGEE. This CDR3 reads CASSVVGGEQYF. In nucleotides, the CDR3 is TGTGCCAGCAGCGTAGTTGGAGGCGAGCAGTACTTC.

This chain joins TRBV7-2 and TRBJ1-1; no firm D call. The V end was cut by 4 bases, the J end by 0 bases, with 12 bases between. The V gene's germline CDR1 is SGHTA and CDR2 FQGNSA. CDR3 length equals 15 residues. In nucleotides, the CDR3 is TGTGCCAGCAGCTACTGGGGAGAAATGAACACTGAAGCTTTCTTT. Encoded protein: CASSYWGEMNTEAFF.

The chain carries TRBV6-5 and TRBJ1-1; D might be TRBD1 (6 bases). This CDR3 comprises 16 residues. Germline V CDR1 and CDR2: MNHEY, SVGAGI. V lost 3 bases and J 0 bases, leaving 14 bases between the germline ends. The CDR3 region is CASSYRGTGLNTEAFF. CDR3 nucleotides: TGTGCCAGCAGTTATAGGGGCACAGGGTTGAACACTGAAGCTTTCTTT.

The rearrangement uses TRBV18 and TRBJ1-1, with D perhaps matching TRBD1 (5 bases). Germline V gene lookup returns CDR1 KGHSH and CDR2 LQKENI. The CDR3 length is 16 residues. Deletions cut 3 bases from V and 2 bases from J, with 16 bases between. CDR3 loop: CASSPQTARENTEAFF. The DNA of the CDR3 is TGTGCCAGCTCACCGCAGACAGCTAGGGAAAACACTGAAGCTTTCTTT.

The gene calls are TRBV29-1 and TRBJ1-2; 9 nucleotides line up with TRBD1. Germline V CDR1 and CDR2: SQVTM, ANQGSEA. The CDR3 has 13 amino acids. The V segment lost 7 bases and the J segment 6 bases; nucleotides outside the gene matches: 9. CDR3 nucleotide sequence: TGCAGCGATAAAACAGGGGGCAAGGATGGCTACACCTTC. Amino acid sequence: CSDKTGGKDGYTF.

The chain joins TRBV11-1 to TRBJ2-1; 8 nucleotides match TRBD2. This CDR3 is built from 15 residues. V lost 6 bases, J lost 0 bases, and 4 bases stayed unmatched. Looked up from germline, CDR1 is SGHAT and CDR2 is FQDESV (reference sequence). The CDR3 bases are TGTGCCAGCAGTCCGAGCGGGAGCTCCTACAATGAGCAGTTCTTC. Translating gives CASSPSGSSYNEQFF.

The rearrangement joins TRBV28 to TRBJ2-7; D is unclear. Trimming left V 2 bases short and J 2 bases short, with 7 bases between. Per the germline V gene, CDR1 is MDHEN and CDR2 is SYDVKM. The CDR3 loop spans 13 amino acids. CDR3 nucleotides: TGTGCCAGCAGTTTACGAGGAGCCTACGAGCAGTACTTC. It yields the protein CASSLRGAYEQYF.

This chain joins TRBV7-8 and TRBJ1-1; 11 bases match TRBD1. The CDR3 has 15 residues. Germline CDR1 reads SGHVS; CDR2 reads FQNEAQ. Losses at the gene ends were 5 bases for V and 8 bases for J; bases not matched to a gene: 10. The CDR3 here is CASSQRSGQGAEAFF. The CDR3 nucleotides read TGTGCCAGCAGCCAGAGGAGTGGACAGGGGGCCGAAGCTTTCTTT. The full variable domain, completed using reference TRBV7-8 and TRBJ1-1, is GAGVSQSPRYKVAKRGQDVALRCDPISGHVSLFWYQQALGQGPEFLTYFQNEAQLDKSGLPSDRFFAERPEGSVSTLKIQRTQQEDSAVYLCASSQRSGQGAEAFFGQGTRLTVV.

This clone was detected a few times. In DNA form, the CDR3 reads TGTGCCAGCAGGGGGACAGGGGGCTCCTACGAGCAGTACTTC. It specifies CASRGTGGSYEQYF. V is TRBV5-8 and J is TRBJ2-7; 11 nucleotides agree with TRBD1. With 5 bases clipped from V and 0 bases from J, the junction kept 1 base outside the gene matches. This CDR3 region has 14 residues. Germline CDR1 and CDR2: SGHTS and YDEGEE.

The DNA of the CDR3 is TGTGCCTGGAGTGTAGGACAGACCTACGAGCAGTACTTC. Protein product: CAWSVGQTYEQYF. This rearrangement joins TRBV30 to TRBJ2-7, with a tentative D call TRBD1 (6 bases). The CDR3 spans 13 residues. Germline assignment: CDR1 GTSNPN and CDR2 SVGIG (reference sequence). V dropped 0 bases and J dropped 2 bases, with 8 bases sitting between them.

This clone has just a few counts. The J gene is TRBJ2-2, the V gene TRBV5-1; 8 bases fit TRBD1. The CDR3 extends over 16 amino acids. The V segment lost 0 bases and the J segment 8 bases; nucleotides outside the gene matches: 9. From germline, CDR1 is SGHRS and CDR2 YFSETQ. The CDR3 coding sequence is TGCGCCAGCAGCTTGGGAGCAGGGGGCGGAATTGGGGAGCTGTTTTTT. Residues: CASSLGAGGGIGELFF.

V is TRBV7-2 and J is TRBJ2-3; 11 bases align to TRBD2. The junction had 7 bases not matched to a gene; V was cut back by 5 bases and J by 6 bases. The V gene's germline CDR1 is SGHTA and CDR2 FQGNSA. The CDR3 loop spans 15 amino acids. The CDR3 is CASSRLAGSSDTQYF. The CDR3 region has the DNA TGTGCCAGCAGCCGACTAGCGGGGAGTTCCGATACGCAGTATTTT.

This chain uses TRBV5-1 with TRBJ2-5; D gene uncertain. The V end lost 2 bases, the J end lost 1 base, and 12 bases lay between the germline ends. This CDR3 has 15 amino acids. Per the germline V gene, CDR1 is SGHRS and CDR2 is YFSETQ. CDR3 sequence (DNA): TGCGCCAGCAGCTTCGGTCGGGTGGGCCAAGAGACCCAGTACTTC. Its protein is CASSFGRVGQETQYF.

This chain joins TRBV19 and TRBJ1-5; perhaps TRBD1 as D (5 bases). V lost 6 bases and J lost 0, with 12 bases in between. The CDR3 extends over 15 amino acids. Germline loops: CDR1 LNHDA, CDR2 SQIVND (reference sequence). The DNA for the CDR3 is TGTGCCAGTAGCCCCTCGACAGCTAGCAATCAGCCCCAGCATTTT. Protein: CASSPSTASNQPQHF.

Only a few counts were recorded for this clone. This chain uses TRBV5-5 with TRBJ1-4, with a tentative D call TRBD1 (5 bases). CDR3 length: 16 residues. CDR1 and CDR2 from the germline V gene are SGHKS and YYEKEE (reference sequence). Trimming took 4 bases from V and 0 from J, leaving 13 bases between them. CDR3 DNA sequence: TGTGCCAGCAGCGCCTATACCAGGGCAACTAATGAAAAACTGTTTTTT. It yields the protein CASSAYTRATNEKLFF.

The rearrangement joins TRBV14 to TRBJ1-1; TRBD1 agrees at 7 bases. The CDR3 runs to 17 residues. Unmatched junction bases numbered 9, after V lost 1 base and J lost 1 base. The V gene's germline CDR1 is SGHDN and CDR2 FVKESK. The CDR3 sequence: CASSQVGAGTENTEAFF. The CDR3 nucleotides are TGTGCCAGCAGCCAAGTAGGGGCAGGGACAGAGAACACTGAAGCTTTCTTT. Together with reference TRBV14 and TRBJ1-1, the CDR3 gives the full variable domain: EAGVTQFPSHSVIEKGQTVTLRCDPISGHDNLYWYRRVMGKEIKFLLHFVKESKQDESGMPNNRFLAERTGGTYSTLKVQPAELEDSGVYFCASSQVGAGTENTEAFFGQGTRLTVV.